This T cell receptor (beta chain) was sequenced during a study of breast tumors, draining lymph nodes, adjacent tissues. Samples came from axillary lymph nodes draining the breast cancer. CDR1 is KGHSH and CDR2 is LQKENI in the germline V gene. The CDR3 is 14 residues long. Trimming removed 3 bases from V and 2 bases from J, with 10 bases in between. This clonotype was recorded at least ten times. TCRdb used MiXCR to reprocess the multiplex PCR reads, holding one entry per CDR3 protein. The sample records about 180,000 distinct CDR3 sequences, 33% being singletons. This receptor was identified in a female donor with breast cancer. Some clones in this sample may be carry-over from other donors' samples. The sequencing input was axillary lymph node tissue. The V gene is TRBV18, the J gene TRBJ2-5, with TRBD1 as a possible D gene (6 bases). CDR3 loop: CASSPLDSQETQYF. The CDR3 DNA follows: TGTGCCAGCTCACCCTTGGACAGTCAAGAGACCCAGTACTTC. The full variable domain, with the rest looked up from reference TRBV18 and TRBJ2-5, is NAGVMQNPRHLVRRRGQEARLRCSPMKGHSHVYWYRQLPEEGLKFMVYLQKENIIDESGMPKERFSAEFPKEGPSILRIQQVVRGDSAAYFCASSPLDSQETQYFGPGTRLLVL.